The clone carrying this TCR beta chain showed up just once. This CDR3 is 15 amino acids long. CDR1 is SNHLY and CDR2 is FYNNEI in the germline V gene. Trimming shortened V by 1 base and J by 7 bases, and 17 bases separated the two germline ends. The repertoire was sequenced with immunoSEQ multiplex PCR; TCRdb's copy has only in-frame clones and lacks some. Among some 290,000 clones listed, approximately 91% were seen once. This specimen belongs to a study of blood T cell repertoires in COVID-19. The V call is TRBV2, the J call TRBJ2-7; maybe TRBD2 (7 bases). Sequencing was performed on PBMCs or T cells enriched from blood (not recorded which). The receptor's source is a woman in her 40s with acute COVID-19. The DNA of the CDR3 is TGTGCCAGCAGTGAAGGGGGGCAGCGGACTAGGGAGCAGTACTTC. Protein: CASSEGGQRTREQYF.